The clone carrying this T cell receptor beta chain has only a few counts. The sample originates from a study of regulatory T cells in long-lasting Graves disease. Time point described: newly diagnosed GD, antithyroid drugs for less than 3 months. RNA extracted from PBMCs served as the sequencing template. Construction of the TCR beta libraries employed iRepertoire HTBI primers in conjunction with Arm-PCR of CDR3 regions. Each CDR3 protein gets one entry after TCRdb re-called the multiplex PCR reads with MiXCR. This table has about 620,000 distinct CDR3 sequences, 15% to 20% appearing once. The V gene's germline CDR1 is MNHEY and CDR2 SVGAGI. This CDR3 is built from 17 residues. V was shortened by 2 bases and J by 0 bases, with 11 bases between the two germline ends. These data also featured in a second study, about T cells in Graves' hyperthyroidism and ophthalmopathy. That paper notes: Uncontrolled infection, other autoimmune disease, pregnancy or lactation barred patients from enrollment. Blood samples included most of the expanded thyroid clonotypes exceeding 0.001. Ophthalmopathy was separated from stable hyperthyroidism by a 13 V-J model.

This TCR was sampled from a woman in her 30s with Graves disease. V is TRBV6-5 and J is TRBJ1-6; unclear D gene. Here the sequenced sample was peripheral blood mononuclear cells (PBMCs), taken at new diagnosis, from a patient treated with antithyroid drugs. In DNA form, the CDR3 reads TGTGCCAGCAGTTACGGCCCTGACTACTCCTATAATTCACCCCTCCACTTT. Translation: CASSYGPDYSYNSPLHF.